This T cell receptor (beta chain) appears in the sequencing data of a study of blood T cell repertoires in COVID-19. Overall study context: Both acute and convalescent COVID-19 samples were obtained from the United States, Italy and Spain. T cells, B-cell-depleted T cells, or PBMCs supplied cDNA or gDNA.

Study processing details: From reference gene primer amplification, estimates of nucleated cell counts were derived. TCRdb keeps only in-frame clones here, not all; method: immunoSEQ multiplex PCR. The V and J calls and clone size were taken over from that table, and D and trimming were inferred from the DNA. The sample lists fewer than 200,000 clones, over 70% occurring once. The germline CDR1 and CDR2 sequences are SGDLS and YYNGEE. The junction had 5 bases not matched to a gene; V was cut back by 4 bases and J by 0 bases. The CDR3 is made up of 15 amino acids. The rearrangement joins TRBV9 to TRBJ1-2; 8 nucleotides agree with TRBD1. Sequencing input: peripheral blood. The clonotype was recovered from a man between 60 and 75 years old with acute or convalescent COVID-19. Here the CDR3 reads CASSPRTGPNYGYTF. CDR3 DNA: TGTGCCAGCAGCCCCAGGACAGGGCCTAACTATGGCTACACCTTC.